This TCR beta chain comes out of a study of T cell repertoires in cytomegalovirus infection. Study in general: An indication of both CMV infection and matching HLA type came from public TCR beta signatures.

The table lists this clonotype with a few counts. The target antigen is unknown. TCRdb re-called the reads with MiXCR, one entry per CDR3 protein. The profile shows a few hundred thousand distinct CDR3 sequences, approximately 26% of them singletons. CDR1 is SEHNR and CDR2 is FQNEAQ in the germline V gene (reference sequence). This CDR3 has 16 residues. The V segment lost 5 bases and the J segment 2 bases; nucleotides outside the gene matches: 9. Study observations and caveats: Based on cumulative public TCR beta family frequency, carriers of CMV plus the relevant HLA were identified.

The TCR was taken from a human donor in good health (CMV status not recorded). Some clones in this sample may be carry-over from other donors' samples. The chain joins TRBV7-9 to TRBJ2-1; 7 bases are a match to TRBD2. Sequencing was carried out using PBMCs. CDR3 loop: CASSPALAVTYNEQFF. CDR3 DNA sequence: TGTGCCAGCAGCCCAGCTCTAGCGGTGACCTACAATGAGCAGTTCTTC.